Below, 29 T cell receptor beta chains from the same sample are listed, as sequenced in a study of cytomegalovirus exposure and HLA in healthy donors. The PCR had 60 Vbeta and 13 Jbeta primers. Profiled with immunoSEQ multiplex PCR; TCRdb holds only in-frame clones, not every one. This table holds 100,000 to 150,000 clones, 60% to 75% found once. Sequenced material: PBMCs. The source of these receptors is a woman between 50 and 59 years old in good health and CMV-seropositive.

This chain connects TRBV4-3 to TRBJ2-7; the D gene is possibly TRBD1 (5 bases). The germline CDR1 and CDR2 sequences are LGHNA and YSLEER. The CDR3 has 14 amino acids. Trimming removed 4 bases from V and 6 bases from J, with 16 bases in between. In nucleotides, the CDR3 is TGCGCCAGCAGCCTCAACCTAGGGGTCGGCGAGCAGTACTTC. Protein product: CASSLNLGVGEQYF.

The chain combines TRBV5-4 with TRBJ2-5, with 8 positions matching TRBD1. The CDR3 contains 16 residues. Per the germline V gene, CDR1 is SGHNT and CDR2 is YYREEE (reference sequence). The V gene end was trimmed by 5 bases and the J gene end by 5 bases; junction bases not matched to a gene: 14. In DNA, the CDR3 is TGTGCCAGCAGTTCCCGAGGGACAGGTTCTGTGGAGACCCAGTACTTC. Residues: CASSSRGTGSVETQYF.

V is TRBV5-1 and J is TRBJ2-7; D is possibly TRBD1 (6 bases). Trimming removed 0 bases at V and 2 bases at J, with 12 bases between. The CDR3 length is 15 residues. Per germline, CDR1 SGHRS and CDR2 YFSETQ. CDR3 sequence (DNA): TGCGCCAGCAGCTTGGTTGGACAGAAAGCCTACGAGCAGTACTTC. Protein sequence: CASSLVGQKAYEQYF.

CDR3 bases: TGCGCCAGCAGGGAGGGACAGGGGTCCTACGAGCAGTACTTC. It translates to CASREGQGSYEQYF. The chain recombines TRBV10-2 with TRBJ2-7; TRBD1 matches 10 bases. CDR1 and CDR2 (germline): WSHSY, SAAADI. Trimming cost V 6 bases and J 1 base; bases outside gene matches: 3. The CDR3 spans 14 residues.

The gene calls are TRBV4-2 and TRBJ1-2; 7 bases are shared with TRBD1. Germline trimming cut 4 bases from V and 4 bases from J; bases unmatched to any gene: 6. The germline gives CDR1 LGHNA, CDR2 YNFKEQ. The CDR3 is 14 residues long. This CDR3 is CASSPTRDSYGYTF. The CDR3 DNA reads TGTGCCAGCAGCCCGACCCGGGACAGCTATGGCTACACCTTC.

V gene TRBV2 combines with J gene TRBJ2-3, with 8 bases that match TRBD2. The length of the CDR3 is 18 residues. V dropped 2 bases and J dropped 4; count of bases not matched to a gene: 14. From germline, CDR1 is SNHLY and CDR2 FYNNEI. The CDR3 sequence is CASSELRTIRGGPDTQYF. DNA for the CDR3: TGTGCCAGCAGTGAATTAAGGACTATCCGCGGGGGGCCAGATACGCAGTATTTT. Combining the CDR3 with reference TRBV2 and TRBJ2-3 gives the whole variable domain EPEVTQTPSHQVTQMGQEVILRCVPISNHLYFYWYRQILGQKVEFLVSFYNNEISEKSEIFDDQFSVERPDGSNFTLKIRSTKLEDSAMYFCASSELRTIRGGPDTQYFGPGTRLTVL.

A word on this clone: Other DNA sequences of this sample code for an identical CDR3. The chain uses TRBV28 and TRBJ1-2; maybe TRBD1 (6 bases). Looked up from germline, CDR1 is MDHEN and CDR2 is SYDVKM. This CDR3 comprises 15 residues. Trimming removed 5 bases at V and 0 bases at J, with 13 bases between. The CDR3 bases are TGTGCCAGCAGTCTACCGGGACACCCTAACTATGGCTACACCTTC. Translation: CASSLPGHPNYGYTF.

This chain links TRBV7-8 with TRBJ2-5; no firm D call. Germline CDR1 and CDR2: SGHVS and FQNEAQ. There are 15 residues in the CDR3. Deletions cut 7 bases from V and 2 bases from J, with 17 bases between. CDR3 in amino acids: CASTKHSTQQETQYF. CDR3 in DNA: TGTGCCAGCACCAAACACAGTACTCAGCAAGAGACCCAGTACTTC.

The V and J genes are TRBV15 and TRBJ2-2; 8 bases map to TRBD1. The germline CDR1 and CDR2 sequences are LNHNV and YYDKDF (reference sequence). The CDR3 runs 15 residues. J was trimmed by 5 bases and V by 5 bases; bases with no gene match: 7. The CDR3 DNA sequence: TGTGCCACCAGCGGTGGACAGGGAGTTACCGGGGAGCTGTTTTTT. This encodes CATSGGQGVTGELFF.

The chain recombines TRBV19 with TRBJ2-7, with D possibly matching TRBD1 (6 bases). Germline V gene data show CDR1 as LNHDA and CDR2 as SQIVND (reference sequence). This CDR3 region has 13 residues. The germline V and J ends were trimmed by 3 bases and 5 bases, with 11 bases remaining between them. The CDR3 DNA follows: TGTGCCAGTAGTATTACCTGGGGGCACGAGCAGTACTTC. Amino acids: CASSITWGHEQYF.

V is TRBV27 and J is TRBJ2-4, with 10 bases aligning to TRBD1. The CDR3 totals 16 residues. V shed 5 bases and J 2 bases; nucleotides not matched to a gene: 6. The germline V gene has CDR1 MNHEY and CDR2 SMNVEV (reference sequence). The CDR3 sequence is CASSPGQGDTKNIQYF. The CDR3 DNA reads as TGTGCCAGCAGTCCAGGACAGGGGGACACCAAAAACATTCAGTACTTC.

This CDR3 reads CASSLGTGVYEQYF. In nucleotides, the CDR3 is TGCGCCAGCAGCTTGGGGACAGGGGTCTACGAGCAGTACTTC. J is TRBJ2-7 and V is TRBV5-1, with TRBD1 matching 9 bases. The CDR3 length is 14 residues. Germline CDR1 SGHRS, CDR2 YFSETQ. V was clipped by 0 bases and J by 3 bases; unmatched bases: 1.

This clone was detected once. The chain recombines TRBV18 with TRBJ1-5; D gene ambiguous. The CDR3 runs to 16 residues. The V gene's germline CDR1 is KGHSH and CDR2 LQKENI. V was cut by 3 bases and J by 0 bases, with 12 bases left in between. The CDR3 DNA sequence: TGTGCCAGCTCACCTAGAGACATACATAGCAATCAGCCCCAGCATTTT. It is translated as CASSPRDIHSNQPQHF.

The chain links TRBV5-4 to TRBJ2-3; no clear D gene. The V end lost 10 bases, the J end lost 6 bases, and 12 bases lay between the germline ends. CDR1 is SGHNT, CDR2 YYREEE, per germline (reference sequence). The CDR3 is 11 residues long. The CDR3 sequence is CACTSEDTQYF. The CDR3 DNA follows: TGTGCCTGTACAAGCGAGGATACGCAGTATTTT.

The chain is built from TRBV30 and TRBJ1-2; no reliable D call. V lost 2 bases, J lost 4 bases, and 11 bases lay in between. The CDR3 has 13 residues. In germline, CDR1 is GTSNPN, CDR2 SVGIG (reference sequence). For the CDR3, the DNA is TGTGCCTGGAGTTCAGGCTTAATCTATGGCTACACCTTC. It yields the protein CAWSSGLIYGYTF.

This clone was observed a single time. V is TRBV5-4 and J is TRBJ2-5; TRBD1 agrees at 9 bases. V shed 3 bases and J 3 bases; nucleotides not matched to a gene: 6. This CDR3 is 15 amino acids long. Germline V lookup: CDR1 SGHNT, CDR2 YYREEE (reference sequence). The CDR3 bases are TGTGCCAGCAGCTCTACAGGGGGCGTTGAAGAGACCCAGTACTTC. Translating it yields CASSSTGGVEETQYF.

The chain links TRBV9 to TRBJ2-6, with TRBD1 identical over 7 bases. The germline V gene has CDR1 SGDLS and CDR2 YYNGEE. CDR3 length: 19 residues. Trimming took 3 bases from V and 2 from J; bases not matched to a gene: 14. The CDR3 protein is CASSASTGRRWAGANVLTF. CDR3 in DNA: TGTGCCAGCAGCGCGTCGACAGGGCGCCGGTGGGCTGGGGCCAACGTCCTGACTTTC.

The gene calls are TRBV18 and TRBJ1-4; D is uncertain. With 4 bases removed from V and 6 bases from J, the gap between germline ends came to 9 bases. Germline-derived CDR1 and CDR2 are KGHSH and LQKENI. CDR3 size: 13 residues. CDR3 sequence: CASSQIVDEKLFF. The DNA for the CDR3 is TGTGCCAGCTCACAGATAGTGGATGAAAAACTGTTTTTT.

This rearrangement joins TRBV5-1 to TRBJ2-5; D gene unclear. Germline V gene sequence: CDR1 SGHRS, CDR2 YFSETQ. With 4 bases removed from V and 3 bases from J, the gap between germline ends came to 10 bases. The CDR3 contains 13 residues. The CDR3 protein is CASSPDWKETQYF. The CDR3 region has the DNA TGCGCCAGCAGCCCAGACTGGAAAGAGACCCAGTACTTC.

This clone appeared a single time. The chain carries TRBV6-6 and TRBJ1-5; TRBD1 matches at 8 bases. V lost 7 bases to trimming and J lost 6 bases; unmatched junction nucleotides: 11. The length of the CDR3 is 15 residues. The germline CDR1 and CDR2 sequences are MNHNY and SVGAGI (reference sequence). CDR3 DNA: TGTGCCAGCAACCGAGGACAGGGCGCCTTTCAGCCCCAGCATTTT. It is translated as CASNRGQGAFQPQHF.

This clone came up a few times. V usage is TRBV20-1 and J usage is TRBJ2-1; TRBD1 might be the D (6 bases). The germline V gene has CDR1 DFQATT and CDR2 SNEGSKA (reference sequence). The ends were cut back, 4 bases at V and 14 bases at J, with 12 bases in the middle. The CDR3 is 10 amino acids. The CDR3: CSATQGLEFF. Written as DNA, the CDR3 is TGCAGTGCTACCCAGGGGTTGGAGTTCTTC.

This clone was recorded once. V gene TRBV10-3 combines with J gene TRBJ1-6; perhaps TRBD1 as D (5 bases). Trimming pared 6 bases from V and 7 bases from J, leaving 13 bases between. The CDR3 extends over 14 amino acids. In germline, CDR1 is ENHRY, CDR2 SYGVKD. As DNA, the CDR3 is TGTGCCATCAGCCCGAATTCAGGGAATTCACCCCTCCACTTT. Protein sequence: CAISPNSGNSPLHF.

The chain recombines TRBV29-1 with TRBJ2-7, with 12 bases fitting TRBD1. The CDR3 loop spans 13 amino acids. CDR1 and CDR2 from the germline V gene are SQVTM and ANQGSEA. V shed 6 bases, J shed 5 bases, and the junction held 5 bases outside the gene matches. As DNA, the CDR3 is TGCAGCGTCCCCGGGACAGGGGGCGACGAGCAGTACTTC. It translates to CSVPGTGGDEQYF.

On this clone itself: An end of the junction differs from the germline gene, which may be a read error. This sequence joins TRBV7-9 and TRBJ2-7; D possibly corresponds to TRBD2 (5 bases). The CDR3 is 13 residues long. Per the germline V gene, CDR1 is SEHNR and CDR2 is FQNEAQ (reference sequence). Written as DNA, the CDR3 is TGTTCCAGCAGCTTATATGGGGAGAGCGAGCAGTACTTC. It encodes CSSSLYGESEQYF. Full variable domain (outside the CDR3, taken from reference TRBV7-9 and TRBJ2-7): DTGVSQNPRHKITKRGQNVTFRCDPISEHNRLYWYRQTLGQGPEFLTYFQNEAQLEKSRLLSDRFSAERPKGSFSTLEIQRTEQGDSAMYLCSSSLYGESEQYFGPGTRLTVT.

This chain joins TRBV6-5 and TRBJ1-5; D gene unclear. Trimming took 6 bases from V and 2 from J, leaving 14 bases between them. Germline CDR1 reads MNHEY; CDR2 reads SVGAGI. This CDR3 region has 15 residues. The CDR3 sequence: CASSPREGRNQPQHF. CDR3 sequence (DNA): TGTGCCAGCAGCCCCCGGGAGGGTCGCAATCAGCCCCAGCATTTT.

V usage is TRBV20-1 and J usage is TRBJ2-5; tentative D call: TRBD2 (5 bases). CDR3 size: 11 residues. The V end was cut by 6 bases, the J end by 10 bases, with 15 bases between. Looked up from germline, CDR1 is DFQATT and CDR2 is SNEGSKA (reference sequence). CDR3 bases: TGCAGTGCCCAAGATGTGAGGGACCAGTACTTC. Protein: CSAQDVRDQYF.

This clone was detected only a few times. This chain connects TRBV25-1 to TRBJ2-7, with TRBD1 identical over 9 bases. Germline CDR1 and CDR2: MGHDK and SYGVNS. The CDR3 covers 14 residues. Trimming took 6 bases from V and 2 from J; bases not matched to a gene: 5. The CDR3 coding sequence is TGTGCCAGCAGGGCCGGGACAGGGCCCTACGAGCAGTACTTC. Encoded protein: CASRAGTGPYEQYF.

This chain uses TRBV6-5 with TRBJ2-5, with a possible D match to TRBD1 (5 bases). The CDR3 covers 12 residues. With 6 bases removed from V and 2 bases from J, the gap between germline ends came to 7 bases. CDR1 is MNHEY and CDR2 is SVGAGI in the germline V gene. The CDR3 here is CASRDRQETQYF. CDR3 in DNA: TGTGCCAGCAGAGACAGACAAGAGACCCAGTACTTC.

The V and J genes are TRBV7-3 and TRBJ1-2, with TRBD1 matching 8 bases. Trimming cost V 5 bases and J 4 bases; bases outside gene matches: 9. The CDR3 consists of 15 residues. CDR1 is SGHTA and CDR2 is FQGTGA in the germline V gene. CDR3 amino acids: CASSPAGGGSYGYTF. The CDR3 region has the DNA TGTGCCAGCAGCCCCGCAGGGGGCGGGAGCTATGGCTACACCTTC.